A single sample is the source of the 21 T cell receptor beta chains below, sequenced in a study of CD8+ T cells in alopecia areata. Investigators isolated RNA and reverse transcribed it into cDNA to act as the sequencing template. TCRdb's table, derived via immunoSEQ multiplex PCR, lists solely in-frame clones and lacks some. This table has approximately 59,000 clones, around half appearing once. The sequencing here drew on CD8+ T cells sorted from blood, taken at week 0. The source is a human donor with alopecia areata.

This clone has more than one count but fewer than ten. The V call is TRBV30, the J call TRBJ2-7, with D unclear. The CDR3 covers 11 residues. The germline gives CDR1 GTSNPN, CDR2 SVGIG (reference sequence). V lost 1 base to trimming and J lost 2 bases, with 3 bases between them. The CDR3 loop reads CAWSDTYEQYF. CDR3 coding DNA: TGTGCCTGGAGTGATACCTACGAGCAGTACTTC.

J is TRBJ2-1 and V is TRBV7-2; 8 nucleotides match TRBD2. V lost 2 bases to trimming and J lost 5 bases; unmatched junction nucleotides: 8. The CDR3 loop spans 16 amino acids. The germline CDR1 and CDR2 sequences are SGHTA and FQGNSA. CDR3 nucleotide sequence: TGTGCCAGCAGCTTACCGCGGGAGGCAACGAACAATGAGCAGTTCTTC. It specifies CASSLPREATNNEQFF. Using reference TRBV7-2 and TRBJ2-1 for the parts outside the CDR3, the full variable domain is GAGVSQSPSNKVTEKGKDVELRCDPISGHTALYWYRQSLGQGLEFLIYFQGNSAPDKSGLPSDRFSAERTGGSVSTLTIQRTQQEDSAVYLCASSLPREATNNEQFFGPGTRLTVL.

This clone appeared a few times. The V gene is TRBV5-4, the J gene TRBJ1-5; weak D call: TRBD1 (5 bases). This CDR3 spans 12 amino acids. CDR1 is SGHNT, CDR2 YYREEE, per germline (reference sequence). Trimming took off 8 bases at V and 4 bases at J, with 10 bases between the two ends. The CDR3 reads CARRGPNQPQHF. CDR3 in DNA: TGTGCCAGGAGGGGACCGAATCAGCCCCAGCATTTT.

The chain uses TRBV6-5 and TRBJ2-5; D may be TRBD2 (5 bases). This CDR3 contains 14 residues. Germline values: CDR1 MNHEY, CDR2 SVGAGI. Trimming took 5 bases from V and 1 from J, leaving 11 bases between them. CDR3 sequence reads: CASSPGEPQETQYF. The CDR3 DNA reads as TGTGCCAGCAGTCCCGGGGAGCCCCAAGAGACCCAGTACTTC.

The gene calls are TRBV4-1 and TRBJ2-2; D may match TRBD1 or TRBD2 (5 bases each). The germline V gene has CDR1 MGHRA and CDR2 YSYEKL. The ends were cut back, 4 bases at V and 6 bases at J, with 15 bases in the middle. The CDR3 is 15 amino acids. CDR3 nucleotide sequence: TGCGCCAGCAGCCTGAGGGACGGCGGGCCCGGGGAGCTGTTTTTT. Amino acids: CASSLRDGGPGELFF.

The J gene is TRBJ2-7, the V gene TRBV27; a weak D match, TRBD2 (5 bases). This CDR3 comprises 14 residues. CDR1 and CDR2 (germline): MNHEY, SMNVEV (reference sequence). V lost 2 bases, J lost 6 bases, and 14 bases lay in between. The CDR3 sequence: CASSLAGIRREQYF. In nucleotides, the CDR3 is TGTGCCAGCAGTTTAGCCGGGATACGGCGCGAGCAGTACTTC.

This clone has only a few counts. The chain links TRBV5-1 to TRBJ2-2; D may be TRBD1 (5 bases). This CDR3 spans 17 amino acids. CDR1 SGHRS and CDR2 YFSETQ come from the germline V gene. V lost 0 bases and J 0 bases, leaving 12 bases between the germline ends. CDR3 nucleotides: TGCGCCAGCAGCTTGGCCCTAGGGGTCCCGAACACCGGGGAGCTGTTTTTT. Amino acid sequence: CASSLALGVPNTGELFF.

This chain connects TRBV30 to TRBJ2-7; perhaps D is TRBD1 or TRBD2 (5 bases each). The V gene's germline CDR1 is GTSNPN and CDR2 SVGIG (reference sequence). Trimming shortened V by 4 bases and J by 6 bases, and 10 bases separated the two germline ends. The length of the CDR3 is 11 residues. CDR3 DNA sequence: TGTGCCTGGAACCAAGGGACCGAGCAGTACTTC. Amino acid sequence: CAWNQGTEQYF.

The chain joins TRBV7-2 to TRBJ2-3; D is unresolved. V dropped 6 bases and J dropped 1 base, with 14 bases sitting between them. Germline CDR1 SGHTA, CDR2 FQGNSA. The CDR3 totals 15 residues. CDR3 sequence: CASRPGPRGTDTQYF. The CDR3 bases are TGTGCCAGCAGACCCGGACCCCGGGGCACAGATACGCAGTATTTT.

This sequence joins TRBV29-1 and TRBJ2-7; D is perhaps TRBD1 (6 bases). V gave up 3 bases and J gave up 2 bases, with 11 bases separating them. Germline assignment: CDR1 SQVTM and CDR2 ANQGSEA. The CDR3 length is 13 residues. The CDR3 region is CSVDGGDTYEQYF. DNA for the CDR3: TGCAGCGTTGACGGTGGGGACACCTACGAGCAGTACTTC.

The chain couples TRBV18 to TRBJ2-3; 9 positions match TRBD2. Germline V gene data show CDR1 as KGHSH and CDR2 as LQKENI. The length of the CDR3 is 16 residues. Trimming cost V 3 bases and J 5 bases; bases outside gene matches: 9. The CDR3, as DNA: TGTGCCAGCTCACCCCCGGAGACTAGCGGCGAAGATACGCAGTATTTT. Protein: CASSPPETSGEDTQYF.

In its sample, this clone was seen a few times. The V call is TRBV27, the J call TRBJ2-5; TRBD1 matches at 9 bases. Germline-derived CDR1 and CDR2 are MNHEY and SMNVEV (reference sequence). V dropped 3 bases and J dropped 6; count of bases not matched to a gene: 8. The CDR3 is 15 amino acids. In nucleotides, the CDR3 is TGTGCCAGCAGTTTCGAAACAGGGGGCTTGAAGACCCAGTACTTC. Translating gives CASSFETGGLKTQYF.

The rearrangement links TRBV9 to TRBJ2-3; D gene uncertain. The CDR3 runs to 17 residues. Germline CDR1 and CDR2: SGDLS and YYNGEE. V was clipped by 4 bases and J by 0 bases, with 18 bases between them. The CDR3 DNA follows: TGTGCCAGCAGCCCCGGGCAGGCAATCCTTAGCACAGATACGCAGTATTTT. Protein sequence: CASSPGQAILSTDTQYF.

This clone turned up a few times. This sequence joins TRBV7-9 and TRBJ2-4; 7 nucleotides align to TRBD1. CDR3 size: 14 residues. Germline V gives CDR1 SEHNR, CDR2 FQNEAQ (reference sequence). J gave up 6 bases and V 4 bases, and 6 bases lay outside the gene matches. The CDR3 loop is CASSSWTGVNIQYF. For the CDR3, the DNA is TGTGCCAGCAGCTCCTGGACAGGCGTAAACATTCAGTACTTC.

This rearrangement joins TRBV5-6 to TRBJ1-1; D gene ambiguous. Germline CDR1 is SGHDT and CDR2 is YYEEEE. Trimming removed 1 base at V and 0 bases at J, with 4 bases between. CDR3 size: 13 residues. CDR3 DNA: TGTGCCAGCAGCTTGAATGTGAACACTGAAGCTTTCTTT. It codes for CASSLNVNTEAFF. The entire variable domain, with the rest obtained from reference TRBV5-6 and TRBJ1-1, is as follows: DAGVTQSPTHLIKTRGQQVTLRCSPKSGHDTVSWYQQALGQGPQFIFQYYEEEERQRGNFPDRFSGHQFPNYSSELNVNALLLGDSALYLCASSLNVNTEAFFGQGTRLTVV.

V and J are TRBV25-1 and TRBJ2-7; D remains ambiguous. Germline assignment: CDR1 MGHDK and CDR2 SYGVNS. The length of the CDR3 is 11 residues. V dropped 4 bases and J dropped 6 bases, with 7 bases sitting between them. The CDR3 nucleotides are TGTGCCAGCAGTGCCTCTCGCGAGCAGTACTTC. Protein sequence: CASSASREQYF.

For the CDR3, the DNA is TGTGCCAGCAAGATTACAGGGGAGGAGACCCAGTACTTC. It is translated as CASKITGEETQYF. The genes are TRBV27 and TRBJ2-5; the match to TRBD1 covers 7 bases. After removal of 7 bases from V and 5 bases from J, the junction contained 7 bases not matched to a gene. Germline assignment: CDR1 MNHEY and CDR2 SMNVEV (reference sequence). The CDR3 is 13 residues long.

This clone has only a few counts. The CDR3 loop reads CASSLASGRVHEQFF. The CDR3 DNA reads TGTGCCAGCAGCTTAGCTAGCGGGAGGGTGCATGAGCAGTTCTTC. J is TRBJ2-1 and V is TRBV7-9, with 11 bases matching TRBD2. Germline-derived CDR1 and CDR2 are SEHNR and FQNEAQ (reference sequence). This CDR3 region has 15 residues. Unmatched junction bases numbered 3, after V lost 0 bases and J lost 8 bases. Using reference TRBV7-9 and TRBJ2-1 for the parts outside the CDR3, the full variable domain is DTGVSQNPRHKITKRGQNVTFRCDPISEHNRLYWYRQTLGQGPEFLTYFQNEAQLEKSRLLSDRFSAERPKGSFSTLEIQRTEQGDSAMYLCASSLASGRVHEQFFGPGTRLTVL.

The chain links TRBV27 to TRBJ2-1; D not certain. The ends were cut back, 2 bases at V and 7 bases at J, with 9 bases in the middle. CDR1 is MNHEY and CDR2 is SMNVEV in the germline V gene (reference sequence). CDR3 length equals 13 residues. The CDR3 bases are TGTGCCAGCAGTTTACTCGGCTTGAATGAGCAGTTCTTC. It encodes CASSLLGLNEQFF.

This clone has just a few counts. The chain links TRBV7-9 to TRBJ2-5; 7 bases align to TRBD1. Germline-derived CDR1 and CDR2 are SEHNR and FQNEAQ (reference sequence). The J segment lost 0 bases and the V segment lost 5 bases, leaving 9 bases of the junction unmatched. The CDR3 is 16 amino acids. The CDR3 DNA is TGTGCCAGCAGCCACCGCTGGGGACAGTACCAAGAGACCCAGTACTTC. It specifies CASSHRWGQYQETQYF.

This chain joins TRBV28 and TRBJ1-2, with TRBD1 as a possible D gene (5 bases). The CDR3 extends over 12 amino acids. Germline assignment: CDR1 MDHEN and CDR2 SYDVKM. Trimming took 3 bases from V and 3 from J, leaving 5 bases between them. CDR3 nucleotides: TGTGCCAGCAGTTTGGGGGACTATGGCTACACCTTC. This translates into CASSLGDYGYTF.